In this sample, the clone carrying this TCR beta chain turned up a few times. Antigen: not known. These data are taken from a study of response to subunit inactivated influenza vaccine. TCRdb re-called the RT-PCR reads with MiXCR, one entry per CDR3 protein. Of under 850,000 distinct CDR3 sequences listed, approximately 17% are singletons. Study results and caveats: Seasonal influenza vaccination, on each occasion, was suggested by the authors to recruit few new T cells.

The receptor was isolated from a man aged 50 or older who received an inactivated influenza vaccine. This specimen consisted of PBMCs from blood, obtained less than 6 days after vaccination.

In nucleotides, the CDR3 is TGTGCCAGCAGTTTTTATACAGGCGGAATGAACACTGAAGCTTTCTTT. It specifies CASSFYTGGMNTEAFF. This chain connects TRBV12-3 or TRBV12-4 to TRBJ1-1, with D possibly matching TRBD1 (5 bases). CDR3 size: 16 residues. V lost 3 bases and J 0 bases, leaving 14 bases between the germline ends.